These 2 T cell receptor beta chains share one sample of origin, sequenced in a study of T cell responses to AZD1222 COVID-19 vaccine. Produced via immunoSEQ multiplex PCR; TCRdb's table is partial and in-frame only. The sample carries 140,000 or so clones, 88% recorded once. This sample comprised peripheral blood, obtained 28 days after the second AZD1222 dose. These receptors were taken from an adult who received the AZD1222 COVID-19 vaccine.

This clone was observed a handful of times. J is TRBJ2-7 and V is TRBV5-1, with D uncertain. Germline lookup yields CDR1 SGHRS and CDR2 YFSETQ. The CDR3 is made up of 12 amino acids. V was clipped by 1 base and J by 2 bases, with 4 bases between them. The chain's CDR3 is CASSLPPYEQYF. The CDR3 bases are TGCGCCAGCAGCTTGCCGCCCTACGAGCAGTACTTC.

CDR3 bases: TGTGCCAGCAGCCAAGTTTGGGGGCAGGGCACCGGGGAGCTGTTTTTT. Its protein is CASSQVWGQGTGELFF. This chain uses TRBV3-1 (or the pseudogene TRBV3-2) with TRBJ2-2, with D perhaps TRBD1 (6 bases). Trimming removed 1 base at V and 4 bases at J, with 13 bases between. CDR3 length equals 16 residues. Looked up from germline, CDR1 is LGHDT and CDR2 is YNNKEL (reference sequence).